A selection of T cell receptor beta chains follows, all from one sample in a study of Graves' ophthalmopathy and Graves' hyperthyroidism. Each CDR3 protein is one row after TCRdb ran MiXCR on the multiplex PCR reads. There are 300,000 to 350,000 distinct CDR3 sequences in the sample; roughly 17% occur only once, and 9% to 15% lies in the top ten. The sequenced sample was peripheral blood. Receptor source: an adult man with Graves' ophthalmopathy. Both conserved end residues are part of each CDR3. Each record gives: V gene, D gene, J gene, clone size, CDR3 protein, CDR3 DNA. D genes are given only for firm matches. Where a row states a size, it is once, few, many or the class of an expanded clone; other rows omit it.

TRBV12-3/TRBV12-4	NA	TRBJ2-7	NA	CASNKEGRAVDEQYF	TGTGCCAGCAATAAGGAGGGACGGGCGGTAGACGAGCAGTACTTC
TRBV10-3	TRBD2	TRBJ2-7	many	CAISPGTSGSGPSYEQYF	TGTGCCATCAGCCCCGGGACTAGCGGGAGTGGGCCCTCCTACGAGCAGTACTTC
TRBV27	NA	TRBJ2-2	many	CASSLGRFELPTGELFF	TGTGCCAGCAGTTTAGGTCGCTTTGAACTCCCAACCGGGGAGCTGTTTTTT
TRBV6-2/TRBV6-3	NA	TRBJ2-7	many	CASTHGAEQYF	TGTGCCAGCACTCACGGGGCCGAGCAGTACTTC
TRBV20-1	TRBD2	TRBJ2-5	many	CSAALFIGGGRYQETQYF	TGCAGTGCCGCTTTATTTATCGGGGGCGGGAGGTACCAAGAGACCCAGTACTTC
TRBV6-1	TRBD1	TRBJ1-1	NA	CASSVTGTGFEAFF	TGTGCCAGCAGTGTTACCGGGACAGGATTTGAAGCTTTCTTT
TRBV13	NA	TRBJ2-2	many	CASKAGSAGELFF	TGTGCCAGCAAAGCAGGAAGCGCCGGGGAGCTGTTTTTT
TRBV7-2	TRBD2	TRBJ2-7	few	CASRAAGGYEQYF	TGTGCCAGCAGGGCGGCGGGAGGCTACGAGCAGTACTTC
TRBV2	NA	TRBJ2-7	many	CASSELGHEQYF	TGTGCCAGCAGTGAATTGGGACACGAGCAGTACTTC
TRBV19	NA	TRBJ2-2	many	CASSQGGRDGELFF	TGTGCCAGTAGCCAGGGAGGCCGAGACGGGGAGCTGTTTTTT
TRBV20-1	TRBD1	TRBJ1-3	many	CSAGETGEGNTIYF	TGCAGTGCCGGGGAGACAGGGGAGGGAAACACCATATATTTT
TRBV20-1	NA	TRBJ2-5	many	CSARVRNPETQYF	TGCAGTGCTAGAGTACGAAACCCGGAGACCCAGTACTTC
TRBV30	TRBD2	TRBJ2-5	many	CACTAGAQETQYF	TGTGCCTGTACAGCGGGGGCCCAAGAGACCCAGTACTTC
TRBV27	NA	TRBJ2-3	many	CASSTTTDTQYF	TGTGCCAGCAGTACCACCACAGATACGCAGTATTTT
TRBV6-1	TRBD1	TRBJ1-1	many	CASGGDRVYTEAFF	TGTGCCAGCGGGGGGGACAGGGTGTACACTGAAGCTTTCTTT
TRBV18	NA	TRBJ2-7	many	CASSLDRNEQYF	TGTGCCAGCTCACTTGACAGAAACGAGCAGTACTTC
TRBV12-3/TRBV12-4	NA	TRBJ2-7	NA	CASSSMDTYEQYF	TGTGCCAGCAGTTCGATGGACACTTACGAGCAGTACTTC
TRBV20-1	TRBD1	TRBJ1-2	many	CSASPGQANYGYTF	TGCAGTGCTAGCCCCGGACAGGCCAACTATGGCTACACCTTC
TRBV30	TRBD1	TRBJ1-1	many	CAWSSRGPNTEAFF	TGTGCCTGGAGCTCAAGGGGGCCTAACACTGAAGCTTTCTTT
TRBV6-2/TRBV6-3	TRBD1	TRBJ2-7	many	CASSAPGQGADEQYF	TGTGCCAGCAGTGCCCCGGGACAGGGGGCCGACGAGCAGTACTTC
TRBV7-2	TRBD2	TRBJ2-5	few	CASSLGISGTGETQYF	TGTGCCAGCAGCTTAGGCATTAGCGGGACTGGAGAGACCCAGTACTTC
TRBV12-3/TRBV12-4	NA	TRBJ2-7	NA	CASSLGDVGPYEQYF	TGTGCCAGCAGTTTGGGGGACGTCGGACCCTACGAGCAGTACTTC
TRBV4-3	NA	TRBJ1-3	NA	CASSQDKDSGNTIYF	TGCGCCAGCAGCCAAGATAAAGATTCTGGAAACACCATATATTTT
TRBV30	NA	TRBJ2-7	many	CAWSVQTGYEQYF	TGTGCCTGGAGTGTACAAACCGGGTACGAGCAGTACTTC
TRBV28	TRBD2	TRBJ2-5	many	CASSFEFQRGGRQETQYF	TGTGCCAGCAGTTTCGAGTTCCAGCGGGGGGGCAGGCAAGAGACCCAGTACTTC
TRBV6-1	TRBD1	TRBJ1-2	few	CASMKHGQVRRSYGYSF	TGTGCCAGCATGAAACACGGACAGGTGCGTCGGTCTTATGGCTACAGCTTC
TRBV4-2	NA	TRBJ1-2	many	CASSQPTNVDRFDDTTYGYTF	TGTGCCAGCAGCCAACCCACAAATGTTGACAGATTTGACGACACAACCTATGGCTACACCTTC
TRBV10-3	NA	TRBJ1-1	many	CAISEPQNTEAFF	TGTGCCATCAGTGAGCCGCAGAACACTGAAGCTTTCTTT
TRBV15	NA	TRBJ2-5	NA	CATSRGASSRGEETQYF	TGTGCGACCAGCAGAGGCGCTTCTTCACGGGGAGAAGAGACCCAGTACTTC
TRBV5-1	NA	TRBJ2-7	once	CASSLASGKPNEQYF	TGCGCCAGCAGCTTGGCTTCGGGAAAACCCAACGAGCAGTACTTC
TRBV20-1	TRBD1	TRBJ1-5	many	CSARTGLTYQPQHF	TGCAGTGCCCGGACAGGGTTGACCTATCAGCCCCAGCATTTT
TRBV15	NA	TRBJ1-2	many	CATSDYRANYGYTF	TGTGCCACCAGCGATTACCGTGCTAACTATGGCTACACCTTC
TRBV27	NA	TRBJ2-5	NA	CASSPHGNGETQYF	TGTGCCAGCAGTCCCCATGGGAACGGCGAGACCCAGTACTTC
TRBV5-1	TRBD2	TRBJ2-7	many	CASSTGTSGSREQYF	TGCGCCAGCAGCACTGGGACTAGCGGGAGTAGGGAGCAGTACTTC
TRBV12-3/TRBV12-4	TRBD2	TRBJ2-2	many	CASSPNSGRSSGELFF	TGTGCCAGCAGTCCGAATAGCGGGAGGTCTTCGGGGGAGCTGTTTTTT